This is a list of T cell receptor beta chains from one sample in a study of blood T cell repertoires in COVID-19. Repertoires were generated with immunoSEQ multiplex PCR, while TCRdb's copy carries only in-frame clones and drops some. The data show roughly 250,000 clones, 70% to 90% seen once. Sequencing was done on a sample of peripheral blood. The receptors stem from a woman between 25 and 40 years old with COVID-19, enrolled during active disease. Each CDR3 is given with its conserved first and last residue. Expanded clones get a size class; other rows say once, few or many, or leave the size out.

clone_size: -
j_call: TRBJ1-1
v_call: TRBV5-1
cdr3_aa: CASSLRGLGTEAFF

clone_size: once
j_call: TRBJ2-1
v_call: TRBV5-5
cdr3_aa: CASSWNRGSSYNEQFF

clone_size: -
j_call: TRBJ2-3
v_call: TRBV30
cdr3_aa: CAWSVLTSTDTQYF

clone_size: few
j_call: TRBJ1-5
v_call: TRBV18
cdr3_aa: CASSGGGDQPQHF

clone_size: -
j_call: TRBJ1-5
v_call: TRBV28
cdr3_aa: CASSLPGGEKSKPQHF

clone_size: -
j_call: TRBJ2-3
v_call: TRBV4-2
cdr3_aa: CASSQDLTGGGLDTQYF

clone_size: -
j_call: TRBJ2-5
v_call: TRBV6-5
cdr3_aa: CASRERGGETQYF

clone_size: -
j_call: TRBJ2-1
v_call: TRBV5-6
cdr3_aa: CASSPGETSGGSYNEQFF

clone_size: few
j_call: TRBJ2-1
v_call: TRBV27
cdr3_aa: CASSLHSGINEQFF

clone_size: -
j_call: TRBJ2-4
v_call: TRBV5-4
cdr3_aa: CASSGQGAKAKNIQYF

clone_size: -
j_call: TRBJ1-2
v_call: TRBV7-9
cdr3_aa: CASSPWTGGILGDGYTF

clone_size: -
j_call: TRBJ1-2
v_call: TRBV6-5
cdr3_aa: CASNQGRVGYTF

clone_size: -
j_call: TRBJ1-5
v_call: TRBV28
cdr3_aa: CASTKAGRPNQPQHF

clone_size: -
j_call: TRBJ1-5
v_call: TRBV19
cdr3_aa: CASSSPTGGRSVRNQPQHF

clone_size: -
j_call: TRBJ2-5
v_call: TRBV19
cdr3_aa: CASSVGAWETQYF